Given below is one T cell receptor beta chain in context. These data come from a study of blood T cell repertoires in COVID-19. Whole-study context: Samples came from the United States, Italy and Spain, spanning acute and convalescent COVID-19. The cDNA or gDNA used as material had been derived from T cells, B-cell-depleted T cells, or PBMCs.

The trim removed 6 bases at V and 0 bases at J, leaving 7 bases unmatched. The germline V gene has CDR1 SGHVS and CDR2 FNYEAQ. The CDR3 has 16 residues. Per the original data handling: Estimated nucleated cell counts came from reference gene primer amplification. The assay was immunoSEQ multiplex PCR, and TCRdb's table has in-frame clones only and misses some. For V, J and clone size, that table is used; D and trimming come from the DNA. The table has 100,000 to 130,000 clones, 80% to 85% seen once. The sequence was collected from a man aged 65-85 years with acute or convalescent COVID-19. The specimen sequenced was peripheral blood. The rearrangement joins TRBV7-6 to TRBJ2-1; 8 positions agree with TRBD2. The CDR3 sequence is CASSLTSGNSYNEQFF. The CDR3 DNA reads TGTGCCAGCAGTTTAACTAGCGGAAACTCCTACAATGAGCAGTTCTTC.